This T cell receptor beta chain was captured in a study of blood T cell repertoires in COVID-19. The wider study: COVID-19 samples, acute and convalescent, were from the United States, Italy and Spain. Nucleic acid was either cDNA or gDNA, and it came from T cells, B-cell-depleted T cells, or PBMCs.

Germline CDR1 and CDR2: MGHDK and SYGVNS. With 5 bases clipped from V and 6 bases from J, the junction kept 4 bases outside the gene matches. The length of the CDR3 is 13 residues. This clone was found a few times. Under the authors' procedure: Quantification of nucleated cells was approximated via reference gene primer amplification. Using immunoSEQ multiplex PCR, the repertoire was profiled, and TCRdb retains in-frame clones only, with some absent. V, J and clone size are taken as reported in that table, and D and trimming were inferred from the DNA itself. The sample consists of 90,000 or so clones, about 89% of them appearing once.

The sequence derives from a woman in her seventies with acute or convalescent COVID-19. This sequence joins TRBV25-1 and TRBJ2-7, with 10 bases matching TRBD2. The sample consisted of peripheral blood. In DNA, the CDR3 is TGTGCCAGCAGTCTAGCGGGGGCAGGCGAGCAGTACTTC. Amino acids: CASSLAGAGEQYF.